These T cell receptor beta chains were read from a single sample in a study of breast tumors, draining lymph nodes, adjacent tissues. TCRdb re-derived calls from the multiplex PCR reads in MiXCR, one entry per CDR3 protein. The sample contains approximately 230,000 distinct CDR3 sequences, less than 45% of which appear only once. Sequenced input: axillary lymph node tissue. The receptors here all came from a female donor with breast cancer. Some clones in this sample may be carry-over from other donors' samples. The CDR3 runs from the conserved cysteine through the conserved F or W. Fields, in order: J gene, clone size, D gene, V gene, CDR3 DNA, CDR3 protein. The D gene is left open where the match is weak. Expanded clones get a size class; other rows say once, few or many, or leave the size out.

j_gene: TRBJ2-7
abundance: medium-sized
d_gene: .
v_gene: TRBV7-2
CDR3nt: TGTGCCAGCAGCCGTCTCCCGGGAACCTACGAGCAGTACTTC
CDR3aa: CASSRLPGTYEQYF

j_gene: TRBJ1-6
abundance: many
d_gene: .
v_gene: TRBV6-2/TRBV6-3
CDR3nt: TGTGCCAGCAGTTCCGATGAAGGCTTATCACCCCTCCACTTT
CDR3aa: CASSSDEGLSPLHF

j_gene: TRBJ1-4
abundance: .
d_gene: .
v_gene: TRBV7-9
CDR3nt: TGTGCCAGCAGCTTGGATGGGACTCTCGGTGCCCTAAATGAAAAACTGTTTTTT
CDR3aa: CASSLDGTLGALNEKLFF

j_gene: TRBJ1-5
abundance: once
d_gene: .
v_gene: TRBV7-2
CDR3nt: TGCGCCAGCAGTGGGCAAGCCAGCTCCTACGAGCATTTT
CDR3aa: CASSGQASSYEHF

j_gene: TRBJ2-3
abundance: few
d_gene: .
v_gene: TRBV6-1
CDR3nt: TGTGCCAGCCCCTGGGAGCTAGGGGTTGGAGATACGCAGTATTTT
CDR3aa: CASPWELGVGDTQYF

j_gene: TRBJ2-1
abundance: .
d_gene: .
v_gene: TRBV19
CDR3nt: TGTGCCAGTAGTATCTCGGGGGCGCGTGGAGTGAATGAGCAGTTCTTC
CDR3aa: CASSISGARGVNEQFF

j_gene: TRBJ1-1
abundance: .
d_gene: TRBD1
v_gene: TRBV20-1
CDR3nt: TGCAGTGCTAGAGCTCACAGGGGGCGCGAGGACACTGAAGCTTTCTTT
CDR3aa: CSARAHRGREDTEAFF

j_gene: TRBJ2-7
abundance: .
d_gene: .
v_gene: TRBV6-2/TRBV6-3
CDR3nt: TGTGCCAGCAGTCACTCCGCGCAGGGAAGAAACGAGCAGTACTTC
CDR3aa: CASSHSAQGRNEQYF

j_gene: TRBJ2-3
abundance: many
d_gene: .
v_gene: TRBV9
CDR3nt: TGTGCCAGCAGCGTAGGGGCATACTCAGAGGATACGCAGTATTTT
CDR3aa: CASSVGAYSEDTQYF

j_gene: TRBJ2-2
abundance: many
d_gene: .
v_gene: TRBV7-3
CDR3nt: TGTGCCAGCAGCTTTAACGGGGAGCTGTTTTTT
CDR3aa: CASSFNGELFF

j_gene: TRBJ2-6
abundance: many
d_gene: .
v_gene: TRBV24-1
CDR3nt: TGTGCCACCAGTGATCGGACCCCTGGGGCCAACGTCCTGACTTTC
CDR3aa: CATSDRTPGANVLTF

j_gene: TRBJ2-3
abundance: many
d_gene: TRBD2
v_gene: TRBV5-6
CDR3nt: TGTGCCAGCAGCTTGGTTCAAGCGGGGGGGACTAGCACAGATACGCAGTATTTT
CDR3aa: CASSLVQAGGTSTDTQYF

j_gene: TRBJ1-2
abundance: many
d_gene: TRBD1
v_gene: TRBV19
CDR3nt: TGTGCCAGTAGTATGTGGGGACAGGGGAACGTCTATGGCTACACCTTC
CDR3aa: CASSMWGQGNVYGYTF

j_gene: TRBJ2-7
abundance: many
d_gene: TRBD2
v_gene: TRBV2
CDR3nt: TGTGCCAGCAGCCCTGGACTAGCGGGAGGGCCACTTCCCTACGAGCAGTACTTC
CDR3aa: CASSPGLAGGPLPYEQYF

j_gene: TRBJ1-6
abundance: .
d_gene: .
v_gene: TRBV4-3
CDR3nt: TGCGCCAGCAGCCAAGATGGAGGGAGGCGTTCACCCCTCCACTTT
CDR3aa: CASSQDGGRRSPLHF

j_gene: TRBJ2-6
abundance: .
d_gene: .
v_gene: TRBV4-1
CDR3nt: TGCGCCAGCAGCCACGGAGGGGGCTCTGGGGCCAACGTCCTGACTTTC
CDR3aa: CASSHGGGSGANVLTF

j_gene: TRBJ2-3
abundance: many
d_gene: .
v_gene: TRBV7-8
CDR3nt: TGTGCCAGCAGCCCCCATGTGGGGGGGCCTACAGATACGCAGTATTTT
CDR3aa: CASSPHVGGPTDTQYF

j_gene: TRBJ1-2
abundance: many
d_gene: .
v_gene: TRBV11-2
CDR3nt: TGTGCCAGCAGCTTATCGGGGTTATCTAACTATGGCTACACCTTC
CDR3aa: CASSLSGLSNYGYTF

j_gene: TRBJ2-5
abundance: .
d_gene: TRBD2
v_gene: TRBV5-6
CDR3nt: TGTGCCAGCAGCTTAGCGGGAGCGATTCTAGAGACCCAGTACTTC
CDR3aa: CASSLAGAILETQYF

j_gene: TRBJ1-5
abundance: .
d_gene: .
v_gene: TRBV2
CDR3nt: TGTGCCAGCAGTGTTCCAGGGGCGAACACCGGGACGTTGGTGGATAGCAATCAGCCCCAGCATTTT
CDR3aa: CASSVPGANTGTLVDSNQPQHF

j_gene: TRBJ2-7
abundance: .
d_gene: .
v_gene: TRBV19
CDR3nt: TGTGCCAGTAGTATAAAGGGGGTGAGCTCCTACGAGCAGTACTTC
CDR3aa: CASSIKGVSSYEQYF

j_gene: TRBJ2-1
abundance: .
d_gene: .
v_gene: TRBV18
CDR3nt: TGTGCCAGCTCACCAGACCTAGGAGGGGTTAAACTATACAATGAGCAGTTCTTC
CDR3aa: CASSPDLGGVKLYNEQFF

j_gene: TRBJ1-5
abundance: .
d_gene: .
v_gene: TRBV6-5
CDR3nt: TGTGCCAGCAGTTACTCGAGTTTGAGTGTGGGCCCGGACAATCAGCCCCAGCATTTT
CDR3aa: CASSYSSLSVGPDNQPQHF

j_gene: TRBJ2-5
abundance: many
d_gene: .
v_gene: TRBV7-3
CDR3nt: TGTGCCAGCAGCTTTGCCAGGGGCGAGACCCAGTACTTC
CDR3aa: CASSFARGETQYF

j_gene: TRBJ2-3
abundance: few
d_gene: TRBD2
v_gene: TRBV3-1
CDR3nt: TGTGCCAGCAGCCAAAGAACTAGCGGTAGCACAGATACGCAGTATTTT
CDR3aa: CASSQRTSGSTDTQYF

j_gene: TRBJ1-2
abundance: .
d_gene: .
v_gene: TRBV7-3
CDR3nt: TGTGCCAGCAGCCGCTGGGGGGGACCTTATGGCTACACCTTC
CDR3aa: CASSRWGGPYGYTF

j_gene: TRBJ2-7
abundance: many
d_gene: TRBD2
v_gene: TRBV29-1
CDR3nt: TGCAGCGTTCGGCCCCGGGCTAGCGGCTCCTACGAGCAGTACTTC
CDR3aa: CSVRPRASGSYEQYF

j_gene: TRBJ2-1
abundance: many
d_gene: TRBD2
v_gene: TRBV7-2
CDR3nt: TGTGCCAGCAGCCCCTTTGCCGGGGGGGATTACAATGAGCAGTTCTTC
CDR3aa: CASSPFAGGDYNEQFF

j_gene: TRBJ1-2
abundance: many
d_gene: .
v_gene: TRBV2
CDR3nt: TGTGCCAGCAGTGAACGGGGGAGGGCAACTAACTATGGCTACACCTTC
CDR3aa: CASSERGRATNYGYTF

j_gene: TRBJ1-2
abundance: many
d_gene: .
v_gene: TRBV19
CDR3nt: TGTGCCAGTAGACCGTTGGGGCATGGCTACACCTTC
CDR3aa: CASRPLGHGYTF

j_gene: TRBJ1-6
abundance: many
d_gene: .
v_gene: TRBV2
CDR3nt: TGTGCCAGCAGAGGGGATAGCTCACCCCTCCACTTT
CDR3aa: CASRGDSSPLHF

j_gene: TRBJ2-5
abundance: once
d_gene: TRBD2
v_gene: TRBV9
CDR3nt: TGTGCCAGCAGCGTCCCCACCACTAGCGGGAGTAGAGAGACCCAGTACTTC
CDR3aa: CASSVPTTSGSRETQYF

j_gene: TRBJ1-2
abundance: many
d_gene: .
v_gene: TRBV6-5
CDR3nt: TGTGCCAGCAGTTACAGTAGTCGGTCCTGGAGCTACACCTTC
CDR3aa: CASSYSSRSWSYTF

j_gene: TRBJ2-7
abundance: many
d_gene: .
v_gene: TRBV2
CDR3nt: TGTGCCAGCAGTGGCGGTTACGAGCAGTACTTC
CDR3aa: CASSGGYEQYF

j_gene: TRBJ2-1
abundance: .
d_gene: .
v_gene: TRBV7-2
CDR3nt: TGTGCCAGCAGCTTGGATCCAGGGGATGAGCAGTTCTTC
CDR3aa: CASSLDPGDEQFF

j_gene: TRBJ1-5
abundance: many
d_gene: .
v_gene: TRBV12-3/TRBV12-4
CDR3nt: TGTGCCAGCAGTCCGGCGGAGACTCGGCAGCCCCAGCATTTT
CDR3aa: CASSPAETRQPQHF

j_gene: TRBJ2-3
abundance: many
d_gene: .
v_gene: TRBV9
CDR3nt: TGTGCCAGCAGCGCCTCCCGAAGTCTGATCACAGATACGCAGTATTTT
CDR3aa: CASSASRSLITDTQYF

j_gene: TRBJ1-5
abundance: many
d_gene: .
v_gene: TRBV7-8
CDR3nt: TGTGCCAGCAGCTCGTATGGCAATCAGCCCCAGCATTTT
CDR3aa: CASSSYGNQPQHF

j_gene: TRBJ2-7
abundance: many
d_gene: .
v_gene: TRBV14
CDR3nt: TGTGCCAGCAGCCAAGATCCTTGGGGTGAGCGGTCCTACGAGCAGTACTTC
CDR3aa: CASSQDPWGERSYEQYF

j_gene: TRBJ2-1
abundance: .
d_gene: .
v_gene: TRBV4-3
CDR3nt: TGCGCCAGCAGCCAAGAGGTCGGCAGGGCCTACAATGAGCAGTTCTTC
CDR3aa: CASSQEVGRAYNEQFF

j_gene: TRBJ2-7
abundance: .
d_gene: .
v_gene: TRBV24-1
CDR3nt: TGTGCCACCACCAAGAGATACTACGAGCAGTACTTC
CDR3aa: CATTKRYYEQYF

j_gene: TRBJ2-1
abundance: .
d_gene: TRBD2
v_gene: TRBV7-9
CDR3nt: TGTGCCAGCAGCCCGCCACTCACTAGCGGGAGGTTCTACAATGAGCAGTTCTTC
CDR3aa: CASSPPLTSGRFYNEQFF

j_gene: TRBJ2-7
abundance: many
d_gene: TRBD1
v_gene: TRBV15
CDR3nt: TGTGCCACCAGCATCCGTCTGGGACAGGGACGCGAGCAGTACTTC
CDR3aa: CATSIRLGQGREQYF

j_gene: TRBJ2-5
abundance: many
d_gene: TRBD2
v_gene: TRBV11-2
CDR3nt: TGTGCCAGCAGCCCCGGGACTAGCGGAGTATTCCAAGAGACCCAGTACTTC
CDR3aa: CASSPGTSGVFQETQYF

j_gene: TRBJ2-3
abundance: many
d_gene: .
v_gene: TRBV7-2
CDR3nt: TGTGCCAGCAGCTTGTTGCTGAGATTTGAGAGCACAGATACGCAGTATTTT
CDR3aa: CASSLLLRFESTDTQYF

j_gene: TRBJ2-2
abundance: .
d_gene: TRBD1
v_gene: TRBV4-3
CDR3nt: TGCGCCAGCAGCGGGGACAGGGGAGTCGGGGAGCTGTTTTTT
CDR3aa: CASSGDRGVGELFF

j_gene: TRBJ2-7
abundance: many
d_gene: .
v_gene: TRBV20-1
CDR3nt: TGCAGTGCTCCGGGTGGGGGGGCGGTTGGCGAGCAGTACTTC
CDR3aa: CSAPGGGAVGEQYF

j_gene: TRBJ2-3
abundance: many
d_gene: TRBD2
v_gene: TRBV20-1
CDR3nt: TGCAGTGCTAGAGATGGTGGACTAGCAACAGATACGCAGTATTTT
CDR3aa: CSARDGGLATDTQYF

j_gene: TRBJ2-3
abundance: .
d_gene: .
v_gene: TRBV4-2
CDR3nt: TGTGCCAGCAGCTCCGGGACTAGCACAGATACGCAGTATTTT
CDR3aa: CASSSGTSTDTQYF

j_gene: TRBJ2-2
abundance: .
d_gene: .
v_gene: TRBV18
CDR3nt: TGTGCCAGCTCACCGGGACGGCACACCGGGGAGCTGTTTTTT
CDR3aa: CASSPGRHTGELFF

j_gene: TRBJ2-7
abundance: .
d_gene: TRBD2
v_gene: TRBV24-1
CDR3nt: TGTGCGAGAAGAGCGGGAGGGTCTGGGGAGCAGTACTTC
CDR3aa: CARRAGGSGEQYF

j_gene: TRBJ2-7
abundance: .
d_gene: TRBD1
v_gene: TRBV7-9
CDR3nt: TGTGCCAGCAGCTTAGGAGCCTTTGCAGGGGGCGGCTACGAGCAGTACTTC
CDR3aa: CASSLGAFAGGGYEQYF

j_gene: TRBJ2-1
abundance: .
d_gene: .
v_gene: TRBV5-4
CDR3nt: TGTGCCAGCAGCTTGGGACTAGACTCTGAGCAGTTCTTC
CDR3aa: CASSLGLDSEQFF